A single sample is the source of the 10 T cell receptor beta chains below, sequenced in a study of blood T cell repertoires in COVID-19. The data were produced by immunoSEQ multiplex PCR, yet TCRdb's version contains in-frame clones alone and is incomplete. The sample consists of about 170,000 clones, almost 85% of them appearing once. Material: peripheral blood. The origin of the receptors is a woman aged 80 or over with COVID-19, enrolled during active disease.

The chain uses TRBV25-1 and TRBJ2-4, with TRBD1 identical over 8 bases. The germline CDR1 and CDR2 sequences are MGHDK and SYGVNS. V lost 2 bases and J lost 0; bases outside the gene matches: 6. CDR3 length: 17 residues. The CDR3 here is CASSEIGTGLAKNIQYF. DNA for the CDR3: TGTGCCAGCAGTGAAATAGGGACAGGACTAGCCAAAAACATTCAGTACTTC.

This clone is categorized as large (0.1 to 1%). J is TRBJ1-4 and V is TRBV27; D remains unclear. CDR1 is MNHEY, CDR2 SMNVEV, per germline (reference sequence). Trimming pared 6 bases from V and 0 bases from J, leaving 11 bases between. This CDR3 comprises 15 residues. The CDR3 coding sequence is TGTGCCAGCAGCCTAGTAACTGCAACTAATGAAAAACTGTTTTTT. Protein sequence: CASSLVTATNEKLFF.

The rearrangement joins TRBV11-1 to TRBJ2-7; D is possibly TRBD2 (5 bases). Germline CDR1 and CDR2: SGHAT and FQDESV (reference sequence). V dropped 5 bases and J dropped 1 base, with 12 bases sitting between them. This CDR3 has 14 residues. The CDR3, as DNA: TGTGCCAGCAGCCGAGGTCGGGGATCCTACGAGCAGTACTTC. This gives the protein CASSRGRGSYEQYF.

Written as DNA, the CDR3 is TGTGCCAGCAGCCCGGGGACAGGGGGTGGCTATGGCTACACCTTC. It codes for CASSPGTGGGYGYTF. V usage is TRBV7-3 and J usage is TRBJ1-2; TRBD1 matches at 11 bases. Germline loops: CDR1 SGHTA, CDR2 FQGTGA. Unmatched junction bases numbered 6, after V lost 5 bases and J lost 4 bases. The CDR3 loop spans 15 amino acids.

The chain couples TRBV24-1 to TRBJ2-1; TRBD1 might be the D (6 bases). Germline V lookup: CDR1 KGHDR, CDR2 SFDVKD. V shed 7 bases and J shed 0 bases, with 12 bases lying between them. CDR3 length: 15 amino acids. CDR3 amino acids: CATSRQGSSYNEQFF. The CDR3 coding sequence is TGTGCCACCAGCCGGCAGGGGAGCTCCTACAATGAGCAGTTCTTC.

This rearrangement joins TRBV30 to TRBJ1-1; D may be TRBD1 (5 bases). Trimming left V 5 bases short and J 3 bases short, with 22 bases between. The germline V gene encodes CDR1 GTSNPN and CDR2 SVGIG (reference sequence). CDR3 size: 16 residues. As DNA, the CDR3 is TGTGCCTGGGCGGGACCCTCTGCGGGAGCGGACACTGAAGCTTTCTTT. Protein sequence: CAWAGPSAGADTEAFF. Together with reference TRBV30 and TRBJ1-1, the CDR3 gives the full variable domain: SQTIHQWPATLVQPVGSPLSLECTVEGTSNPNLYWYRQAAGRGLQLLFYSVGIGQISSEVPQNLSASRPQDRQFILSSKKLLLSDSGFYLCAWAGPSAGADTEAFFGQGTRLTVV.

The CDR3 here is CASSSADTQYF. As DNA, the CDR3 is TGTGCCAGCAGTTCAGCAGATACGCAGTATTTT. The chain joins TRBV28 to TRBJ2-3; D gene uncertain. V lost 4 bases and J 4 bases, leaving 3 bases between the germline ends. The length of the CDR3 is 11 residues. In germline, CDR1 is MDHEN, CDR2 SYDVKM.

The V call is TRBV29-1, the J call TRBJ2-1; TRBD1 aligns across 10 bases. The ends lost 4 bases at V and 6 bases at J; junction bases unmatched: 6. This CDR3 has 14 amino acids. The V gene's germline CDR1 is SQVTM and CDR2 ANQGSEA. The CDR3, as DNA: TGCAGCGTTGTTAGAGGGACAGGGGTCAATGAGCAGTTCTTC. Amino acids: CSVVRGTGVNEQFF.

The chain uses TRBV2 and TRBJ1-1, with D unresolved. Germline CDR1 is SNHLY and CDR2 is FYNNEI. The V gene lost 2 bases and the J gene lost 0 bases, with 10 bases spanning the gap. The CDR3 runs 15 residues. In DNA, the CDR3 is TGTGCCAGCAGTGAATACGGGTCCATGAACACTGAAGCTTTCTTT. It translates to CASSEYGSMNTEAFF.

The V gene is TRBV6-6, the J gene TRBJ2-2; TRBD1 agrees at 8 bases. V lost 11 bases and J lost 4; bases outside the gene matches: 9. The CDR3 loop spans 14 amino acids. Germline V gene data show CDR1 as MNHNY and CDR2 as SVGAGI (reference sequence). Here the CDR3 reads CAESGTGGTGELFF. The CDR3, as DNA: TGTGCCGAATCCGGGACAGGCGGCACCGGGGAGCTGTTTTTT.